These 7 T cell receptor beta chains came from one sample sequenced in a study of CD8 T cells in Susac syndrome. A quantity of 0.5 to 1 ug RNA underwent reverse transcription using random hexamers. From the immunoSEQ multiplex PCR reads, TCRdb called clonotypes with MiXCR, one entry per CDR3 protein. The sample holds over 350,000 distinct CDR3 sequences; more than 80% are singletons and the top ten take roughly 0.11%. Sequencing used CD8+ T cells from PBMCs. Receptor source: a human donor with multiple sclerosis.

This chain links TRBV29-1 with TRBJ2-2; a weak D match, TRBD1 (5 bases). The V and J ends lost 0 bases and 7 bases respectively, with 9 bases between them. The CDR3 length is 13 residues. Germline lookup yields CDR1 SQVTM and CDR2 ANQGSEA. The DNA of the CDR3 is TGCAGCGTTGAAGATCCCCAGGGCGGGGAGCTGTTTTTT. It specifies CSVEDPQGGELFF.

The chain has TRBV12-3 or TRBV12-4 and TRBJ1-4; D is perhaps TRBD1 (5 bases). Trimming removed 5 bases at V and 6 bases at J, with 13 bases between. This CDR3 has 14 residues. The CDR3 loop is CASSPGAGDEKLFF. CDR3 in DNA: TGTGCCAGCAGTCCCGGGGCCGGGGATGAAAAACTGTTTTTT.

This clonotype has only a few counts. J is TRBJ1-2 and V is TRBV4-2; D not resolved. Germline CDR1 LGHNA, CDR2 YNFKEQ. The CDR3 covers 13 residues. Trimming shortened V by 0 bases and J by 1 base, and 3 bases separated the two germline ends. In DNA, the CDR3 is TGTGCCAGCAGCCAAGAGGGTAACTATGGCTACACCTTC. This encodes CASSQEGNYGYTF.

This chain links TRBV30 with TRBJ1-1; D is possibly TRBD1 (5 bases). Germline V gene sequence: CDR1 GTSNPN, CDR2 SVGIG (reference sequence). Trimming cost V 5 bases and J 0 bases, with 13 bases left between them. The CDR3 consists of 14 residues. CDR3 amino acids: CAWGGGLMNTEAFF. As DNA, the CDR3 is TGTGCCTGGGGGGGTGGCCTTATGAACACTGAAGCTTTCTTT.

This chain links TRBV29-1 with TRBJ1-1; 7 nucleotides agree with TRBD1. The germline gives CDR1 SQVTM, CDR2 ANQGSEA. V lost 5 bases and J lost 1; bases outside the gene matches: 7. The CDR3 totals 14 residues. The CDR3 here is CSVINTGENTEAFF. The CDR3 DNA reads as TGCAGCGTTATTAATACAGGGGAGAACACTGAAGCTTTCTTT. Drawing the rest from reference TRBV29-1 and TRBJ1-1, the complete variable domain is SAVISQKPSRDICQRGTSLTIQCQVDSQVTMMFWYRQQPGQSLTLIATANQGSEATYESGFVIDKFPISRPNLTFSTLTVSNMSPEDSSIYLCSVINTGENTEAFFGQGTRLTVV.

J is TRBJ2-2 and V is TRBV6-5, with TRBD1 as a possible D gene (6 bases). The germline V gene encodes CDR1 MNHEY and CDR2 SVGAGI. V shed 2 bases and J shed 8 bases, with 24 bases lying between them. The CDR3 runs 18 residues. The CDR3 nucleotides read TGTGCCAGCAGTTACCTTACCCCGGGTGGGCCCACAGGGGGGGAGCTGTTTTTT. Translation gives CASSYLTPGGPTGGELFF.

Here the CDR3 reads CASSEMGLSGNTIYF. CDR3 coding DNA: TGTGCCAGCAGTGAAATGGGTCTCTCTGGAAACACCATATATTTT. V is TRBV25-1 and J is TRBJ1-3; D gene uncertain. The ends were cut back, 2 bases at V and 0 bases at J, with 8 bases in the middle. Germline V gives CDR1 MGHDK, CDR2 SYGVNS. This CDR3 contains 15 residues.